This note documents a single TCR beta chain sequence. Its antigen is unidentified. Tumor samples were taken before definitive surgery or chemotherapy. These data originate in a study of high-grade serous ovarian cancer treatment subgroups. The table came from immunoSEQ multiplex PCR; TCRdb's copy has only in-frame clones and leaves some out. This table has about 36,000 clones, roughly three quarters appearing once. Regarding the study as a whole: Repertoire analysis covered CDR3 alone, not CDR1 or CDR2.

The receptor was isolated from a human donor with high-grade serous ovarian cancer. The sequenced sample was tumor tissue.

CDR3 in DNA: TGCGCCAGCAGCTCCTTCTACAATGAGCAGTTCTTC. This sequence encodes CASSSFYNEQFF. This chain uses TRBV5-1 with TRBJ2-1; D is ambiguous. CDR3 length: 12 amino acids. V dropped 3 bases and J dropped 3 bases, with 4 bases sitting between them. Germline CDR1 is SGHRS and CDR2 is YFSETQ.